This T cell receptor beta chain was sequenced during a study of blood T cell repertoires in COVID-19 (dated by TCRdb to about 2020). For the study in its entirety: Recovered participants in ImmuneRACE Cohort 3 were defined by two consecutive negative NP/OP PCR tests, clearance by a healthcare professional, or resolution of symptoms. Sample metadata almost always included a de-identified subject ID, COVID-19 status, age in years and sex. HLA class I and class II types, where available, came from metadata supplied by the sample provider rather than from assay-based typing. Deeply sampled blood TCRbeta repertoires from subjects exposed to, actively infected with, or recovered from COVID-19 were included in the dataset. Samples covering the acute and convalescent phases of COVID-19 were provided by collaborators in the United States, Italy and Spain. The samples were drawn from two sources: the first 160 participants of the ongoing ImmuneRACE study, and over 1,000 subjects contributed by 6 global collaborators. A freely available public database, intended as a resource for researchers studying the immune response to SARS-CoV-2, is where the repertoires were released. The material from the prospective study consisted of cDNA or gDNA derived from T cells, B-cell-depleted T cells, or PBMCs. Study-wide findings and limitations: The quantity of clinical and demographic metadata differed by source and by participant and was supplied without curation.

TCRbeta CDR3 regions were amplified from genomic DNA by means of the immunoSEQ Assay, a bias-controlled multiplex PCR. Processing in the source paper ran as follows. Within the assay, amplification of reference gene primers was used to estimate how many nucleated cells each sample contained. To quantify the absolute abundance of each unique TCRbeta CDR3 rearrangement, sequence reads were collapsed and filtered. For each sample, productive Simpson clonality was calculated as the square root of Simpson's diversity index over productive rearrangements. TCRdb took over this immuneACCESS table, retaining in-frame rearrangements with V and J assigned. Such tables are incomplete; in checked studies, under half of the missing clones stem from an unresolved V gene, and the remainder is unexplained. The D gene and trimming were derived from the DNA, and the V and J assignments and clone size from that table. Within this sample are some 180,000 clones, with around 80% of them counted one time only. Under 20% of the sample is in the top ten clones.

This clone was observed a single time. No cognate antigen has been identified for it. No per-base quality is available; no much larger clone lies one base away. In the prospective study, participants were roughly 18 to 89 years old, resided in about two dozen geographic areas of the United States, and were enrolled through a virtual design. Cohort assignment in the prospective study relied on participant-reported clinical history from a screening survey and a study questionnaire. In the prospective study, whole blood, serum and a nasopharyngeal or oropharyngeal swab were collected from each participant by mobile phlebotomists. Prospective study participants could optionally give additional blood draws and questionnaires over a roughly two-month period. Prospective study blood samples were shipped either frozen or at room temperature before DNA extraction. The CDR3 holds 14 amino acids from the cysteine to the phenylalanine. Just CDR3 DNA is preserved here, 42 bases in frame from base 1. The germline V gene specifies SGHTA as CDR1 and FQGTGA as CDR2. The V and J ends are trimmed by 5 bases and 2 bases, leaving 11 bases between them.

The chain was built from TRBV7-3 and TRBJ2-3; the D gene lacks a confident call. This TCR derives from a woman in her 70s in a cohort exposed to, infected with or recovered from COVID-19 (not recorded which). Sequencing was carried out using PBMCs or T cells enriched from blood (not recorded which). The DNA sequence is given as TGTGCCAGCAGCCCCCTGGCCCACACAGATACGCAGTATTTT. Translated, it reads CASSPLAHTDTQYF.